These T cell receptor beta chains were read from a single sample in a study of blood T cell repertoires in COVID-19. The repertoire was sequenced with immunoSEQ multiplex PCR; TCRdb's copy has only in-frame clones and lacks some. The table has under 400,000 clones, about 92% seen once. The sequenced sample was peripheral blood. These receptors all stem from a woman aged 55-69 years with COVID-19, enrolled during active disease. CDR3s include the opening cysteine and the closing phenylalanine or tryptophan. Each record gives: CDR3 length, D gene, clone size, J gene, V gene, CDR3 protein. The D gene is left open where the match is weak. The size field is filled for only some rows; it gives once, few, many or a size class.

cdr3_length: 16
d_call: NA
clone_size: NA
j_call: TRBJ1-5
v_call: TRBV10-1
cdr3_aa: CASSESFGQNNQPQHF

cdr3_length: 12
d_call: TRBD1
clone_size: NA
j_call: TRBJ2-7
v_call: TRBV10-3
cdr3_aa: CAISGQGYEQYF

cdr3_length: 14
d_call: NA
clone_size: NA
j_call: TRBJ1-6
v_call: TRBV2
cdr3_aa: CASSVSPNNSPLHF

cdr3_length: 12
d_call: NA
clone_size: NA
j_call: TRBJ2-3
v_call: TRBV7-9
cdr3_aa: CASSRGTDTQYF

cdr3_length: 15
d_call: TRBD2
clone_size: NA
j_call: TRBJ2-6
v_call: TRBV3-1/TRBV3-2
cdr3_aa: CASSLRGAGANVLTF

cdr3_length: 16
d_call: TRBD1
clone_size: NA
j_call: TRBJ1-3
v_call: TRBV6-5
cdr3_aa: CASSSPTGFSGNTIYF

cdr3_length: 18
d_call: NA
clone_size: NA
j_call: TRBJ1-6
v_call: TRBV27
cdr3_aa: CASSPGLAGSSYNSPLHF

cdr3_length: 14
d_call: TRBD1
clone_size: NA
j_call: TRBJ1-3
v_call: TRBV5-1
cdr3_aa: CASSLGQGRNTIYF

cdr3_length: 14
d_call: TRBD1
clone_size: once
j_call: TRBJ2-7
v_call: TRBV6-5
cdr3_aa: CASSRDRGKLEQYF

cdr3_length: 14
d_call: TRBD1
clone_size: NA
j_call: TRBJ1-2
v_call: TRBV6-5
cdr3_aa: CATGGTESYYGYTF

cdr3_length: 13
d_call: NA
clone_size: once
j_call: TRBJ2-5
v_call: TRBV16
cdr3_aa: CASSQGSQETQYF

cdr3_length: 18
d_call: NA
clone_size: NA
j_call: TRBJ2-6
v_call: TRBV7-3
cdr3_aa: CASSLTATGSSGANVLTF

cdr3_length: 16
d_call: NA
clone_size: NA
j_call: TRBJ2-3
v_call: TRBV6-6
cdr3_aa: CASSAPTSPGTDTQYF

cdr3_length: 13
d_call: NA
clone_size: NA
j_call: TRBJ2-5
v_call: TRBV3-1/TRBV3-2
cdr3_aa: CASSQATGETQYF

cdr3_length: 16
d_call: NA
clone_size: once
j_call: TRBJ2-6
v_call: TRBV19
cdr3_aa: CASSIRAGFGANVLTF

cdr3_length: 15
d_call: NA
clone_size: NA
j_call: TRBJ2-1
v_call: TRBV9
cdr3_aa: CASSPGVSAYNEQFF

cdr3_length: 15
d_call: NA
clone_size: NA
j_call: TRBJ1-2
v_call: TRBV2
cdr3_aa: CASSGGRVSDYGYTF

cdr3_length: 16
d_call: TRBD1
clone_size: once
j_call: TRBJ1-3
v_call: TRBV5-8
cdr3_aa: CASSLGQGISGNTIYF

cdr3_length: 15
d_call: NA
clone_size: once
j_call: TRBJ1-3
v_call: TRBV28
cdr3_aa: CASSERGRLGNTIYF

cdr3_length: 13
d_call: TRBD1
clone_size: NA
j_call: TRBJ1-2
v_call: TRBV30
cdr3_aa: CAWSKGARYGYTF

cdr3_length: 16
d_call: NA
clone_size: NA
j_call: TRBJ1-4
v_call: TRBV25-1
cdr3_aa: CASSELRGGTNEKLFF

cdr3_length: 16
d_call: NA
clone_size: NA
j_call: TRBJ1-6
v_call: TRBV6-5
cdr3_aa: CASSSDTPGYNSPLHF

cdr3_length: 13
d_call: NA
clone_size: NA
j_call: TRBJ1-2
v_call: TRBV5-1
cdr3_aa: CASSHPLRYGYTF

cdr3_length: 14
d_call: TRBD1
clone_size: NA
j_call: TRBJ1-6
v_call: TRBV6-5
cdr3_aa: CASRQQGARAPLHF

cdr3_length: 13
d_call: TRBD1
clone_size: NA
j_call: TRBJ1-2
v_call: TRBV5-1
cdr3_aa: CASSGTGGDGYTF

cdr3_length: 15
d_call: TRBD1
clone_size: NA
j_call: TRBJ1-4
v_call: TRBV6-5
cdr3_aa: CASSLGDRSNEKLFF

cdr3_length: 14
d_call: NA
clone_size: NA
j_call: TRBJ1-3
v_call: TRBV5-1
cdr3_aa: CASSQDISGNTIYF

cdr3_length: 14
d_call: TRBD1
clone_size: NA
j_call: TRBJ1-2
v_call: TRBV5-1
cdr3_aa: CASSLSGQGAPVDF

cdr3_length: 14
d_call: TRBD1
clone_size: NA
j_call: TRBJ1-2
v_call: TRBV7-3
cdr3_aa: CASNAGDRKSGYTF

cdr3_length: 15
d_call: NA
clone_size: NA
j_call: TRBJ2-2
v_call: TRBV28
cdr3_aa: CASGRTTLNTGELFF

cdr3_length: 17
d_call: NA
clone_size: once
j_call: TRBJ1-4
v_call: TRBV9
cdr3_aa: CASSPLGGASTNEKLFF

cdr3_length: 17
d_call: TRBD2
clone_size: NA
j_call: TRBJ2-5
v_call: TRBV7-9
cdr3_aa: CASRRGLAGGPQETQYF

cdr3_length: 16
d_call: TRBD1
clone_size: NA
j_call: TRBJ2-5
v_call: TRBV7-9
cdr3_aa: CASSHLPWDSEETQYF

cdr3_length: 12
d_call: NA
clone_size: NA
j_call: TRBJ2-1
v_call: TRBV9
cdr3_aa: CASSVDGNEQFF

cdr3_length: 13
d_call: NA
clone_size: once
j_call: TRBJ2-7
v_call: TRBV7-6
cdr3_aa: CASSLGAVYEQYF